This TCR beta chain was recovered during a study of CD8+CD57+ T cells in acquired aplastic anemia. Study summary: An average of about 3.2 ug of DNA was obtained from sorted CD4+ and CD8+ cells. Points from the study as a whole: CD8+ Simpson's diversity in patients was not significantly different from that in controls.

About this clonotype itself: Its antigen is as yet unknown.

J was trimmed by 4 bases and V by 5 bases; bases with no gene match: 7. The CDR3 covers 14 residues. Germline V lookup: CDR1 LNHDA, CDR2 SQIVND (reference sequence). CDR3 and TCR beta VDJ profiling relied on genomic DNA as the template. TCRdb re-called the reads with MiXCR, one entry per CDR3 protein. The sample lists 180,000 or so distinct CDR3 sequences, less than 55% occurring once. The chain is built from TRBV19 and TRBJ1-1; TRBD1 matches 7 bases. This clonotype originated in a human donor in good health. The sequencing input was sorted CD4+, CD8+, or CD8+CD57+ T cells (not recorded which) from PBMCs. CDR3 sequence reads: CASSWTGLGTEAFF. The CDR3 region has the DNA TGTGCCAGTAGTTGGACAGGTCTAGGCACTGAAGCTTTCTTT.